Listed below are T cell receptor beta chains from one sample, sequenced in a study of technical replicates of blood from a few donors. The table came from immunoSEQ multiplex PCR; TCRdb's copy has only in-frame clones and leaves some out. The sample includes about 67,000 clones, about 98% of them seen just once. The specimen was T cells isolated from PBMCs. The receptor source for this set is a human donor in good health. CDR3s include the opening cysteine and the closing phenylalanine or tryptophan. The order of the fields is D gene, J gene, clone size, V gene, CDR3 DNA, CDR3 protein. D genes are given only for firm matches. Expanded clones are given a class, and other clones once, few, many or no size at all.

D gene: TRBD2
J gene: TRBJ2-7
clone size: .
V gene: TRBV2
CDR3 DNA: TGTGCCAGCAGTAGCGGGAGGGGCTCCTACGAGCAGTACTTC
CDR3 protein: CASSSGRGSYEQYF

D gene: TRBD2
J gene: TRBJ2-7
clone size: .
V gene: TRBV11-2
CDR3 DNA: TGTGCCAGCAGCTTAGATCGTGGTAGCGGGGTTCCCTACGAGCAGTACTTC
CDR3 protein: CASSLDRGSGVPYEQYF

D gene: .
J gene: TRBJ2-7
clone size: .
V gene: TRBV6-5
CDR3 DNA: TGTGCCAGCAGTTATGCAGGGGAACCCTACGAGCAGTACTTC
CDR3 protein: CASSYAGEPYEQYF

D gene: .
J gene: TRBJ1-4
clone size: .
V gene: TRBV5-5
CDR3 DNA: TGTGCCAGCAGCTTGGTTACCGGGACTGTGGGTGAAAAACTGTTTTTT
CDR3 protein: CASSLVTGTVGEKLFF

D gene: TRBD1
J gene: TRBJ2-1
clone size: .
V gene: TRBV12-5
CDR3 DNA: TGTGCTAGTGGTTTGGGACAGGGCGACTACTACAATGAGCAGTTCTTC
CDR3 protein: CASGLGQGDYYNEQFF

D gene: .
J gene: TRBJ2-1
clone size: .
V gene: TRBV11-1
CDR3 DNA: TGTGCCAGCTCGGGGTCCCGTTACAATGAGCAGTTCTTC
CDR3 protein: CASSGSRYNEQFF

D gene: TRBD1
J gene: TRBJ2-7
clone size: once
V gene: TRBV4-1
CDR3 DNA: TGCGCCAGCACCTCAACAGGGGCCCCCTACGAGCAGTACTTC
CDR3 protein: CASTSTGAPYEQYF

D gene: TRBD2
J gene: TRBJ2-2
clone size: .
V gene: TRBV19
CDR3 DNA: TGTGCCAGTTCTAGACTAGCGGGAGGACTCACCGGGGAGCTGTTTTTT
CDR3 protein: CASSRLAGGLTGELFF

D gene: .
J gene: TRBJ1-1
clone size: .
V gene: TRBV5-1
CDR3 DNA: TGCGCCAGCAGCGTCGGGGAGACCACTGAAGCTTTCTTT
CDR3 protein: CASSVGETTEAFF

D gene: TRBD2
J gene: TRBJ2-1
clone size: .
V gene: TRBV9
CDR3 DNA: TGTGCCAGCACCCGAGGGACTAGCGGGGGTAGTGAGCAGTTCTTC
CDR3 protein: CASTRGTSGGSEQFF

D gene: TRBD1
J gene: TRBJ1-4
clone size: .
V gene: TRBV5-4
CDR3 DNA: TGTGCCAGCAGCTTGGCCGGGACAGGGAAAAATGAAAAACTGTTTTTT
CDR3 protein: CASSLAGTGKNEKLFF

D gene: .
J gene: TRBJ2-7
clone size: .
V gene: TRBV5-1
CDR3 DNA: TGCGCCAGCAGCTTGGACGGCTCCTACGAGCAGTACTTC
CDR3 protein: CASSLDGSYEQYF

D gene: TRBD2
J gene: TRBJ2-1
clone size: .
V gene: TRBV6-5
CDR3 DNA: TGTGCCAGCAGTTATTATGGACTAGCGGGCCCCAATGAGCAGTTCTTC
CDR3 protein: CASSYYGLAGPNEQFF

D gene: .
J gene: TRBJ1-2
clone size: .
V gene: TRBV6-1
CDR3 DNA: TGTGCCAGCAGTGAAGAGCAGGCCCCTACTAACTATGGCTACACCTTC
CDR3 protein: CASSEEQAPTNYGYTF

D gene: TRBD1
J gene: TRBJ1-5
clone size: once
V gene: TRBV23-1
CDR3 DNA: TGCGCCAGCAGTCAACCGACAGGGGTCAGCAATCAGCCCCAGCATTTT
CDR3 protein: CASSQPTGVSNQPQHF

D gene: .
J gene: TRBJ1-5
clone size: .
V gene: TRBV28
CDR3 DNA: TGTGCCAGCACCAAACCCCACTTCCGGGGAGCGGGAAATCAGCCCCAGCATTTT
CDR3 protein: CASTKPHFRGAGNQPQHF

D gene: .
J gene: TRBJ1-2
clone size: .
V gene: TRBV27
CDR3 DNA: TGTGCCAGCAGCTCATTTACGTCGGGGGACTACTATGGCTACACCTTC
CDR3 protein: CASSSFTSGDYYGYTF

D gene: TRBD1
J gene: TRBJ2-6
clone size: .
V gene: TRBV11-2
CDR3 DNA: TGTGCCAGCAGCTCCCACCCGACAGGGTCAACGTCCAACGTCCTGACTTTC
CDR3 protein: CASSSHPTGSTSNVLTF

D gene: .
J gene: TRBJ1-1
clone size: .
V gene: TRBV7-9
CDR3 DNA: TGTGCCAGCAGCTTATTCCGGAGCCCCAAATTCAACACTGAAGCTTTCTTT
CDR3 protein: CASSLFRSPKFNTEAFF

D gene: .
J gene: TRBJ2-1
clone size: .
V gene: TRBV7-9
CDR3 DNA: TGTGCCAGCAGCTTAGGGGTTAAGCAGGGGAGCTCCTACAATGAGCAGTTCTTC
CDR3 protein: CASSLGVKQGSSYNEQFF

D gene: .
J gene: TRBJ2-2
clone size: .
V gene: TRBV7-6
CDR3 DNA: TGTGCCAGCAGCTTAGACAGAAACACCGGGGAGCTGTTTTTT
CDR3 protein: CASSLDRNTGELFF

D gene: .
J gene: TRBJ1-5
clone size: .
V gene: TRBV29-1
CDR3 DNA: TGCAGCGTTGAAGGGACAGCCCAAGGGCCCCAGCATTTT
CDR3 protein: CSVEGTAQGPQHF

D gene: .
J gene: TRBJ1-6
clone size: .
V gene: TRBV6-1
CDR3 DNA: TGTGCCAGCAGGTCACAGGGTAATAATTCACCCCTCCACTTT
CDR3 protein: CASRSQGNNSPLHF

D gene: TRBD1
J gene: TRBJ2-7
clone size: .
V gene: TRBV28
CDR3 DNA: TGTGCCAGCAGTTTAGAGCAGGGGGCGAGTCAGTACTTC
CDR3 protein: CASSLEQGASQYF

D gene: .
J gene: TRBJ2-5
clone size: .
V gene: TRBV5-1
CDR3 DNA: TGCGCCAGCAGCTTGGCCACAGGGGGAGGGGAGACCCAGTACTTC
CDR3 protein: CASSLATGGGETQYF

D gene: .
J gene: TRBJ2-2
clone size: .
V gene: TRBV20-1
CDR3 DNA: TGCAGTGCCATCCACACCGGGGAGCTGTTTTTT
CDR3 protein: CSAIHTGELFF

D gene: TRBD2
J gene: TRBJ2-5
clone size: .
V gene: TRBV4-2
CDR3 DNA: TGTGCCAGCAGCCAAGATCTTCTAGCGGGGGGCGAGACCCAGTACTTC
CDR3 protein: CASSQDLLAGGETQYF

D gene: TRBD2
J gene: TRBJ2-4
clone size: .
V gene: TRBV18
CDR3 DNA: TGTGCCAGCTCACCCGGGGGGATAGCCAAAAACATTCAGTACTTC
CDR3 protein: CASSPGGIAKNIQYF

D gene: .
J gene: TRBJ2-2
clone size: .
V gene: TRBV30
CDR3 DNA: TGTGCCTGGAATAGGGGTCGGGACACCGGGGAGCTGTTTTTT
CDR3 protein: CAWNRGRDTGELFF

D gene: .
J gene: TRBJ2-7
clone size: .
V gene: TRBV4-1
CDR3 DNA: TGCGCCAGCAGCCAAGATCCGAGGGAAGGCCGGATCACCTACGAGCAGTACTTC
CDR3 protein: CASSQDPREGRITYEQYF

D gene: .
J gene: TRBJ2-3
clone size: .
V gene: TRBV18
CDR3 DNA: TGTGCCAGCTCACTAGCGGCGAGCACAGATACGCAGTATTTT
CDR3 protein: CASSLAASTDTQYF

D gene: .
J gene: TRBJ1-1
clone size: .
V gene: TRBV5-1
CDR3 DNA: TGCGCCAGCAGCGCCGACCAGGGGATCACTGAAGCTTTCTTT
CDR3 protein: CASSADQGITEAFF

D gene: .
J gene: TRBJ2-7
clone size: .
V gene: TRBV14
CDR3 DNA: TGTGCCAGCAGCCTTCCGGGCTACGAGCAGTACTTC
CDR3 protein: CASSLPGYEQYF

D gene: .
J gene: TRBJ1-1
clone size: .
V gene: TRBV28
CDR3 DNA: TGTGCCAGCAGTTTAGAGCACACTGAAGCTTTCTTT
CDR3 protein: CASSLEHTEAFF

D gene: .
J gene: TRBJ1-2
clone size: .
V gene: TRBV19
CDR3 DNA: TGTGCCAGTAGTACAAATAACGGGGGCTATGGCTACACCTTC
CDR3 protein: CASSTNNGGYGYTF

D gene: .
J gene: TRBJ2-3
clone size: .
V gene: TRBV5-1
CDR3 DNA: TGCGCCAGCAGCCTGTCCGTAGATACGCAGTATTTT
CDR3 protein: CASSLSVDTQYF

D gene: TRBD1
J gene: TRBJ1-5
clone size: .
V gene: TRBV28
CDR3 DNA: TGTGCCAGCAGTTTACGGACAGGGGTTGGTCAGCCCCAGCATTTT
CDR3 protein: CASSLRTGVGQPQHF

D gene: TRBD1
J gene: TRBJ1-2
clone size: .
V gene: TRBV11-2
CDR3 DNA: TGTGCCAGTCGGACAGGGGGCCATGGCTACACCTTC
CDR3 protein: CASRTGGHGYTF

D gene: .
J gene: TRBJ2-1
clone size: .
V gene: TRBV11-3
CDR3 DNA: TGTGCCAGCAGCTTAGAGGGGGGCTACAATGAGCAGTTCTTC
CDR3 protein: CASSLEGGYNEQFF

D gene: TRBD2
J gene: TRBJ2-2
clone size: once
V gene: TRBV4-1
CDR3 DNA: TGCGCCAGCAGCCAAGGGGACGGGGAGGGATGGGTCGGGGAGCTGTTTTTT
CDR3 protein: CASSQGDGEGWVGELFF

D gene: TRBD1
J gene: TRBJ1-1
clone size: once
V gene: TRBV30
CDR3 DNA: TGTGCCTGGAGGGGACTGGGACAGGGCCACACTGAAGCTTTCTTT
CDR3 protein: CAWRGLGQGHTEAFF

D gene: TRBD1
J gene: TRBJ1-1
clone size: .
V gene: TRBV29-1
CDR3 DNA: TGCAGCGTTGGGGAACAGGGGGCCGGTGAAGCTTTCTTT
CDR3 protein: CSVGEQGAGEAFF

D gene: .
J gene: TRBJ1-4
clone size: .
V gene: TRBV6-5
CDR3 DNA: TGTGCCAGCAGTTACTCGAATCAGGGATGGAATGAAAAACTGTTTTTT
CDR3 protein: CASSYSNQGWNEKLFF

D gene: .
J gene: TRBJ2-1
clone size: .
V gene: TRBV15
CDR3 DNA: TGTGCCACCAGCGATCGAGGGAGGCCCTACAATGAGCAGTTCTTC
CDR3 protein: CATSDRGRPYNEQFF

D gene: .
J gene: TRBJ2-5
clone size: once
V gene: TRBV7-6
CDR3 DNA: TGTGCCAGCAGCTTACATTTAGAGACCCAGTACTTC
CDR3 protein: CASSLHLETQYF

D gene: .
J gene: TRBJ1-4
clone size: .
V gene: TRBV28
CDR3 DNA: TGTGCCAGCAGTTTCGGGGGGACACGGGCCGAAAAACTGTTTTTT
CDR3 protein: CASSFGGTRAEKLFF

D gene: .
J gene: TRBJ2-7
clone size: .
V gene: TRBV6-1
CDR3 DNA: TGTGCCAGCAGTGAAGTAGACGGGAATGGCGTCGAGCAGTACTTC
CDR3 protein: CASSEVDGNGVEQYF